This T cell receptor (beta chain) was retrieved from a study of cytomegalovirus exposure and HLA in healthy donors. Use of 60 Vbeta and 13 Jbeta primers characterized the PCR. Assay used: immunoSEQ multiplex PCR; TCRdb lists only in-frame clones, some missing. With some 110,000 clones in the sample, the ten largest clones hold approximately 6.2%. The J segment lost 2 bases and the V segment lost 4 bases, leaving 7 bases of the junction unmatched. This CDR3 has 18 amino acids. Looked up from germline, CDR1 is SGHDN and CDR2 is FVKESK. V and J are TRBV14 and TRBJ2-2; TRBD2 agrees at 13 bases. This TCR was sampled from a man aged 35 to 55 in good health and CMV-seropositive. The sample comprised PBMCs. The CDR3 coding sequence is TGTGCCAGCAGCCGTGGACTAGCGGGAGCGTTAAACACCGGGGAGCTGTTTTTT. Protein sequence: CASSRGLAGALNTGELFF.